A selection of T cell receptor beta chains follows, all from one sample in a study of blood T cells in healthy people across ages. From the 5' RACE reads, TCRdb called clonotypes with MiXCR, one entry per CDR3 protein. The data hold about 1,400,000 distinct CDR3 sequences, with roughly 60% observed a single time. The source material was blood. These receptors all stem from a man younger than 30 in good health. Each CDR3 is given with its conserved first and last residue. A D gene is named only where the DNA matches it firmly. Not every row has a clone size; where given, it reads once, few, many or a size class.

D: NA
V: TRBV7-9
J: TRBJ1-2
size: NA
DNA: TGTGCCAGCAGCTCCAGAAACTCCGGGACTGAAGAACCTCCCTATGGCTACACCTTC
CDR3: CASSSRNSGTEEPPYGYTF

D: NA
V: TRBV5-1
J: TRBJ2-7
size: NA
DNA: TGTGCCAGCAGTTTAGGCCTCCTATCCTACGAGCAGTACTTC
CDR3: CASSLGLLSYEQYF

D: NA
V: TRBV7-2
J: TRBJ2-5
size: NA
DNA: TGTGCCAGCAGCCCCTGGGGTGCACAAGAGACCCAGTACTTC
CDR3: CASSPWGAQETQYF

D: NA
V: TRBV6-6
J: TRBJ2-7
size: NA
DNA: TGTGCCAGCAGGCCCGGGCCACTACGCGAGCAGTACTTC
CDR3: CASRPGPLREQYF

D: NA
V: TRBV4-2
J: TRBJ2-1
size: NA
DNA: TGTGCCAGCACCGGGGGACCACTAGCTGAGAGTGATGAGCAGTTCTTC
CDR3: CASTGGPLAESDEQFF

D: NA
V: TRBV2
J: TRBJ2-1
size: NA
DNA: TGTGCCAGCAGTGAACGGCACTATGAGCAGTTCTTC
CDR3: CASSERHYEQFF

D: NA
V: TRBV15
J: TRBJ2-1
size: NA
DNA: TGTGCCACCAGCCTAGTCGGGGCGGGCGATGAGCAGTTCTTC
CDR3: CATSLVGAGDEQFF

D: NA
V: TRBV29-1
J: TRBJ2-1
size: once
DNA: TGCAGCGTTTTCACGGGCTTACACGGTAGCTCCTACAATGAGCAGTTCTTC
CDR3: CSVFTGLHGSSYNEQFF

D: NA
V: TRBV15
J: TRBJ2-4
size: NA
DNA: TGTGCCACCAGCAGGGAACCGGGACTCGGTTCCTACAAGCAGTACTTC
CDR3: CATSREPGLGSYKQYF

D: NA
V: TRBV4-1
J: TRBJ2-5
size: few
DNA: TGCGCCAGCAGCCAAGGGAAGGGGCTCGAGACCCAGTACTTC
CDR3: CASSQGKGLETQYF

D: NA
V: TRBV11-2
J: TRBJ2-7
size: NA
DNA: TGTGCCAGCAGCTTAGTGACAGGCCAGCAGTACTTC
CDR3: CASSLVTGQQYF

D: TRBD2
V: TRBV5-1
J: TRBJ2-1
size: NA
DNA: TGCGCCAGCAGCTTGGCCCCGGGGACCGCGGGGGGTGAGCAGTTCTTC
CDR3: CASSLAPGTAGGEQFF

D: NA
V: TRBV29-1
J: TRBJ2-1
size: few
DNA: TGCAGCGTAGAAGACAGAGATGAGCAGTTCTTC
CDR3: CSVEDRDEQFF

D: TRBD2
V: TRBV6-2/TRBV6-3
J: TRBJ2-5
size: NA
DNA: TGTGCCAGCAGTTCGTCCTTTAGCGGGGGAGAACCTCTACGAGAGCAGTACTTC
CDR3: CASSSSFSGGEPLREQYF

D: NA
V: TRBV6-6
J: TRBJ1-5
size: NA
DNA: TGTGCGACGTCGGGAGGGGCCCTGGTGTCCCCCCAGCATTTT
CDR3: CATSGGALVSPQHF

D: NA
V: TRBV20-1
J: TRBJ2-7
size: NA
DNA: TGCAGTGCTAACTTAGACTACGAGCAGTACTTC
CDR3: CSANLDYEQYF

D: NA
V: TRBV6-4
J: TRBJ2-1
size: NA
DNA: TGTGCCAGCAGTGCGGACTTATACAATGAGCAGTTCTTC
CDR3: CASSADLYNEQFF

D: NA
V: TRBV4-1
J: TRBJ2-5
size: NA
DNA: TGCGCCAGCAGCCAAGCCATCGAAGAGACCCAGTACTTC
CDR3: CASSQAIEETQYF

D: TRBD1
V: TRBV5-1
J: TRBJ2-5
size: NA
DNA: TGCGCCAGCAGCCCGGGGACAGGCACTCCGGGGCAGTACTTC
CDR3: CASSPGTGTPGQYF

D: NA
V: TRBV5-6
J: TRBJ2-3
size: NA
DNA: TGTGCCAGCAGCGAAGGGACCCACACAGATACGCAGTATTTT
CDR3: CASSEGTHTDTQYF

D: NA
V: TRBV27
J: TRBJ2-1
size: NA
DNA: TGTGCCAGCAGGTCGTATACTAGGTCCTATGAGCAGTTCTTC
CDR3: CASRSYTRSYEQFF

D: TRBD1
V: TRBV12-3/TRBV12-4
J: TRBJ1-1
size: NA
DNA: TGTGCCAGCAGTTTTGGACTTGACAGGGGGCACACTGAAGCTTTCTTT
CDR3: CASSFGLDRGHTEAFF

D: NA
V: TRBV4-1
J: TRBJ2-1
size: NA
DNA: TGCGCCAGCAGCCAAGCTTCGACTTCCTACAATGAGCAGTTCTTC
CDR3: CASSQASTSYNEQFF

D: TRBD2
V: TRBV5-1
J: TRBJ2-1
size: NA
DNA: TGCGCCAGCAGCGTTACCGGGACTAGCGGGATGAATGAGCAGTTCTTC
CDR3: CASSVTGTSGMNEQFF

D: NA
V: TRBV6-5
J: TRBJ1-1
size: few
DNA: TGTGCCAGCGGGGGACACACTGAAGCTTTCTTT
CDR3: CASGGHTEAFF

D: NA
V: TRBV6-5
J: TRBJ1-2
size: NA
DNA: TGTGCCAGCAGTTCCCGGTCGGAAGGCTACACCTTC
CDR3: CASSSRSEGYTF

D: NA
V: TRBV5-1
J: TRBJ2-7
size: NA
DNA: TGCGCCAGCAGCCCAACTGGTGCGGGGGCCGCCTATGGGCAGTACTTC
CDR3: CASSPTGAGAAYGQYF

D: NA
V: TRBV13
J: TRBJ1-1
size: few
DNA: TGTGCCAGCAGCTGGGTTTTGGGCACTGAAGCTTTCTTT
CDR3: CASSWVLGTEAFF

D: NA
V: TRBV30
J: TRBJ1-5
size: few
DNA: TGTGCCTGGAGAGAACCCTATAGCAATCAGCCCCAGCATTTT
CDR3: CAWREPYSNQPQHF

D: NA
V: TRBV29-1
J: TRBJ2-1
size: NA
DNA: TGCAGCGTTGACGGGGATGAAGGAGGGAACAATGAGCAGTTCTTC
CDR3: CSVDGDEGGNNEQFF

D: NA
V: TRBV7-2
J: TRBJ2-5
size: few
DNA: TGTGCCAGCAGCATCTACGGGGCTTTCGGTGAGACCCAGTACTTC
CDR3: CASSIYGAFGETQYF

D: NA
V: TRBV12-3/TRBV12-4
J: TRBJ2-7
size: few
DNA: TGTGCCAGCAGTTTAGCCGCAGTCTCGGGGGAGCAGTACTTC
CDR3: CASSLAAVSGEQYF

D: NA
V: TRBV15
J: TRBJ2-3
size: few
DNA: TGTGCCACCAGCACGCAGGGTGGGAGCACAGATACGCAGTATTTT
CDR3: CATSTQGGSTDTQYF

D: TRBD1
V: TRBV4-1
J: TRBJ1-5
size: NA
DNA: TGCGCCAGCAGCCAATTTTCCTATGGACAGGGTCATCAGCCCCAGCATTTT
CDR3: CASSQFSYGQGHQPQHF

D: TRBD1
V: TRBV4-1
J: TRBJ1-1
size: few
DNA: TGCGCCAGCAGCCCCCGACAGGGGATGGACACTGAAGCTTTCTTT
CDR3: CASSPRQGMDTEAFF

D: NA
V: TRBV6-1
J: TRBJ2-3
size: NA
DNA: TGTGCCGGACAATTAGACACCCATCTGGTAGATACGCAGTATTTT
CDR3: CAGQLDTHLVDTQYF

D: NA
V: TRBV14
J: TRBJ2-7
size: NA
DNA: TGTGCCAGCAGCCAAGACCGACAGTCCTACGAGCGGTACTTC
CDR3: CASSQDRQSYERYF

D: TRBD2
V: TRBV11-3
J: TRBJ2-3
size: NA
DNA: TGTGCCAGCAGCACCCGAAGGACTAGCGGGAGTTTAACAGATACGCAGTATTTT
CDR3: CASSTRRTSGSLTDTQYF

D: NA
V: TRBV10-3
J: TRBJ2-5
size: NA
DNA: TGTGCCATCAGTGAATTCGCGGTCCCACTGATTGAAGAGCAGTACTTC
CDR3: CAISEFAVPLIEEQYF

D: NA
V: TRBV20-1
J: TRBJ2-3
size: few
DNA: TGCAGTGCTAGAGATGCTTTATCCCCCCGGGATACGCAGTATTTT
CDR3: CSARDALSPRDTQYF

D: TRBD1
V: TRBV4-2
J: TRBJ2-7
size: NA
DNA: TGTGCCAGCAGCCAACTATTAAACAGGGGGCGCGTGTACGAGCAGTACTTC
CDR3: CASSQLLNRGRVYEQYF

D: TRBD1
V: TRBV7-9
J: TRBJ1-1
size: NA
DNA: TGTGCCAGCAGCTTGGTAGGGACAGAGAACACTGAAGCTTTCTTT
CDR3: CASSLVGTENTEAFF

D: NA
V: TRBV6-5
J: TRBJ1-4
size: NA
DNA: TGTGCCAGCAGTTACGGGACATCGGGTGAAAAACTGTTTTTT
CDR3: CASSYGTSGEKLFF

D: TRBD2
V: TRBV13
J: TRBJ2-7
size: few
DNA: TGTGCCAGCGCTCGACTAGCCGAATCCGAGCAGTACTTC
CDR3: CASARLAESEQYF

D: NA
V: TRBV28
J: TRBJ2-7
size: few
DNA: TGTGCCAGCAGTTCGGGGGGACAGTACTACTCCTACGAGCAGTACTTC
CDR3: CASSSGGQYYSYEQYF

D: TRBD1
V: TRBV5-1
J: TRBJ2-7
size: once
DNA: TGCGCCAGCAGCCCCTTACCTACGACAGGGGTGATTCGGTACGAGCAGTACTTC
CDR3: CASSPLPTTGVIRYEQYF

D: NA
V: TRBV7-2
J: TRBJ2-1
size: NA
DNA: TGTGCCAGCAGCTCGACATATGAGCAGTTCTTC
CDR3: CASSSTYEQFF

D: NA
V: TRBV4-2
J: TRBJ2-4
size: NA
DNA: TGTGCCAGCAGCCAAGATAAGGGGTTTTTTCAGTACTTC
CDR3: CASSQDKGFFQYF

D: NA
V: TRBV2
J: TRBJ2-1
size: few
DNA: TGTGCCAGCAAGGACGATGAGCAGTTCTTC
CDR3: CASKDDEQFF

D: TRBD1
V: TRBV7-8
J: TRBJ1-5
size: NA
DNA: TGTGCCAGCAGCTCGACAGGGCGGGATCAGCCCCAGCATTTT
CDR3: CASSSTGRDQPQHF

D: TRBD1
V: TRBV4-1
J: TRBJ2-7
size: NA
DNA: TGCGCCAGCAGCCAAGAACGGGACAGGGGAATGGAGCAGTACTTC
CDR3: CASSQERDRGMEQYF